What follows describes a single TCR beta chain. The antigen remains unidentified. Blood specimens came from baseline, cycle 4 day 1, and cycle 7 day 1. This sample stems from a study of OX40 agonist ivuxolimab in advanced cancers. Overall study: The patients' treatment was ivuxolimab, an agonistic anti-OX40 (CD134) antibody. Treatment received earlier with anti-PD-1, anti-PD-L1 or anti-CTLA-4 agents was allowed, and more than 30% had some. Study findings and constraints: Compared with CD4+, CD8+ T cells on average had more expanded clones.

This CDR3 contains 15 residues. V lost 4 bases to trimming and J lost 7 bases; unmatched junction nucleotides: 7. Germline lookup yields CDR1 SGDLS and CDR2 YYNGEE. Repertoires were generated with immunoSEQ multiplex PCR, while TCRdb's copy carries only in-frame clones and drops some. The sample holds 7,000 to 9,500 clones; 88% are singletons and the top ten take about 10%. The sample was CD4+ or CD8+ T cells sorted from blood, taken in a trial of the OX40 agonist ivuxolimab. The sequence came from an adult with an advanced solid tumor such as melanoma, head and neck, liver or kidney cancer. The chain joins TRBV9 to TRBJ2-7, with 14 bases lining up with TRBD2. CDR3 DNA sequence: TGTGCCAGCAGCTCCGGGACTAGCGGGGGTCTAGAGCAGTACTTC. Protein sequence: CASSSGTSGGLEQYF.